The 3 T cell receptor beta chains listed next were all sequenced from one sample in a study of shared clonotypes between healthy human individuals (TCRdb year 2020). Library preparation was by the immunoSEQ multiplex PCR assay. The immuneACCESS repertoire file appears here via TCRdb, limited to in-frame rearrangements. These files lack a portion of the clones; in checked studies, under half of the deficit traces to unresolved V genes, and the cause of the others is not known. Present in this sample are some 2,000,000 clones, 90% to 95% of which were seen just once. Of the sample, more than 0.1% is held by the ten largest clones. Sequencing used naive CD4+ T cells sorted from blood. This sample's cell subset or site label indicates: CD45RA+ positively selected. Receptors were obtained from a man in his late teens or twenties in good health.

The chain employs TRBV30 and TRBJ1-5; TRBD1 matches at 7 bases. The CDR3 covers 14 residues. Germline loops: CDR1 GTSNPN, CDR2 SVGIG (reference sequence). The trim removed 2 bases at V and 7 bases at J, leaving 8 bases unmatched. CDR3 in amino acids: CAWSLAGGRQPQHF. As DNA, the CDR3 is TGTGCCTGGAGTCTAGCAGGGGGAAGACAGCCCCAGCATTTT.

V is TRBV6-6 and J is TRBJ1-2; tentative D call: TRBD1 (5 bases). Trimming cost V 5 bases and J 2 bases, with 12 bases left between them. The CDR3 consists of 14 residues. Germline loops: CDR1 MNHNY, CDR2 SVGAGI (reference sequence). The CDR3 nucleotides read TGTGCCAGCAGTAACGCGGGGGGGAACTATGGCTACACCTTC. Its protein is CASSNAGGNYGYTF.

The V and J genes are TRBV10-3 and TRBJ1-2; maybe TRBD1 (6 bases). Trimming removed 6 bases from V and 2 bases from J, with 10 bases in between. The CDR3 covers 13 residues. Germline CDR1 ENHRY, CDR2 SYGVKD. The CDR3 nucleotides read TGTGCCATCAGACAGGGCTCGAACTATGGCTACACCTTC. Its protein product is CAIRQGSNYGYTF.